Listed here is a single T cell receptor (beta chain). These data come from a study of human T cells and chemical hapten exposure. Study-level information: Mostly female patients had alopecia areata, totalis or universalis.

Individual cDNA molecules (in the library) carried attached unique molecular identifiers. MiXCR, applied by TCRdb to the RACE reads, yields one record per CDR3 protein. The sample contains some 250,000 distinct CDR3 sequences, approximately 7.5% of which appear only once. The time point here: pre-sensitization, week 0. Sample treatment: therapeutic diphenylcyclopropenone sensitization with weekly scalp DPC. At patch-test visits, sampling came before the patch test. CDR3 length equals 14 residues. With 3 bases clipped from V and 5 bases from J, the junction kept 6 bases outside the gene matches. CDR1 is KGHSH, CDR2 LQKENI, per germline.

The source was whole blood, collected in connection with sensitization to the hapten diphenylcyclopropenone (DPC). The sequence derives from a man aged 18 to 30 with alopecia areata. Some clones in this sample may be carry-over from other donors' samples. The chain has TRBV18 and TRBJ1-2; 7 nucleotides align to TRBD1. In DNA form, the CDR3 reads TGTGCCAGCTCACCGGGGTTGGGACAGTATGGCTACACCTTC. Protein: CASSPGLGQYGYTF.